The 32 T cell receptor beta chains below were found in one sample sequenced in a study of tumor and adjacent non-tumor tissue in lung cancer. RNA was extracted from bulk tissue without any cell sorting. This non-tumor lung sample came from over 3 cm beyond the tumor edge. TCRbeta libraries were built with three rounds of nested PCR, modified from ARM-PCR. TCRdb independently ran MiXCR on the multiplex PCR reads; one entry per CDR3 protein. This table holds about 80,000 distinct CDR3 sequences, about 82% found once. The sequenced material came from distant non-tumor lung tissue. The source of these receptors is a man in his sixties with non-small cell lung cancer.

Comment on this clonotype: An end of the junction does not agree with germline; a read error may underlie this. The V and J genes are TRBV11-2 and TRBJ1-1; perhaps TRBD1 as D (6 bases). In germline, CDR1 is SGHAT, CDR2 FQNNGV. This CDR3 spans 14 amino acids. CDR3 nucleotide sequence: TGTGCCATCAGCTTAGTCGGGAGGGACATTGAAGCCTTCTTT. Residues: CAISLVGRDIEAFF. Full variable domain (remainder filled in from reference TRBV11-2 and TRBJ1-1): EAGVAQSPRYKIIEKRQSVAFWCNPISGHATLYWYQQILGQGPKLLIQFQNNGVVDDSQLPKDRFSAERLKGVDSTLKIQPAKLEDSAVYLCAISLVGRDIEAFFGQGTRLTVV.

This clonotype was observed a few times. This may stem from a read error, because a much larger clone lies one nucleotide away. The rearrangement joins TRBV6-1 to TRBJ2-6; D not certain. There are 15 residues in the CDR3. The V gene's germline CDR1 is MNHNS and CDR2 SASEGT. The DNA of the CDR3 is TGTGCCAGCAGTGAACGTCCTTCTGGGGACAACGTCCTGACTTTC. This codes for CASSERPSGDNVLTF.

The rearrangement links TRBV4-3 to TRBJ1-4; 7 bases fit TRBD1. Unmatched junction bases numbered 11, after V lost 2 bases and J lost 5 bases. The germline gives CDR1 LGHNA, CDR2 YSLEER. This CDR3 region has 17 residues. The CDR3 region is CASSQTLTVQGNEKLFF. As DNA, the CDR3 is TGCGCCAGCAGCCAAACCTTGACGGTACAGGGGAATGAAAAACTGTTTTTT.

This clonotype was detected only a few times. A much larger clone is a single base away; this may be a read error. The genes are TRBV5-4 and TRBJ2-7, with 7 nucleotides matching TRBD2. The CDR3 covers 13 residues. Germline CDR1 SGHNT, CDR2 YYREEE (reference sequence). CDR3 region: CVSSTGLVHEQYF. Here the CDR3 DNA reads TGTGTCAGCAGCACCGGACTAGTCCACGAGCAGTACTTC. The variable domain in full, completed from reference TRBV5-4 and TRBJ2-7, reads ETGVTQSPTHLIKTRGQQVTLRCSSQSGHNTVSWYQQALGQGPQFIFQYYREEENGRGNFPPRFSGLQFPNYSSELNVNALELDDSALYLCVSSTGLVHEQYFGPGTRLTVT.

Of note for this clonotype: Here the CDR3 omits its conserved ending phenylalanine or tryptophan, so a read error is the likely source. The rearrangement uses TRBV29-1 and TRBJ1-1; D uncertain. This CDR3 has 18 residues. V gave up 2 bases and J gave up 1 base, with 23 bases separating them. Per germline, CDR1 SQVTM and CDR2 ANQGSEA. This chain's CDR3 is CSVERGIVSGGRNTEAFL. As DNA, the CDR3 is TGCAGCGTTGAAAGAGGTATCGTCAGTGGAGGAAGGAACACTGAAGCTTTCCTT.

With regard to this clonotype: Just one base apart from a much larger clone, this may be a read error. CDR3 residues: CTSSPIASGAREAQYF. The CDR3 nucleotides read TGCACCAGCAGCCCCATAGCTAGCGGTGCCAGGGAGGCGCAGTATTTT. The V gene is TRBV1, the J gene TRBJ2-3; the table's D call of TRBD2 was not tested on the DNA. TRBV1 is recorded as a pseudogene. This CDR3 comprises 16 residues.

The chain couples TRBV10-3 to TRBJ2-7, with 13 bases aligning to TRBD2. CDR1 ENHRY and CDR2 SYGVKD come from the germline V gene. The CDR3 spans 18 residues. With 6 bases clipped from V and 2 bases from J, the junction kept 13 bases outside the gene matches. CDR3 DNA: TGTGCCATCAGCAACGGACTAGCGGGAGCGCTGCAGGCCTACGAGCAGTACTTC. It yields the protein CAISNGLAGALQAYEQYF.

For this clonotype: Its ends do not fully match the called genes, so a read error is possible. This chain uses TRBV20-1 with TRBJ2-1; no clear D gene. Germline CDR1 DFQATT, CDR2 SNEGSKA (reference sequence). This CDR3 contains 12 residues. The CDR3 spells CSAREDGNAQFF. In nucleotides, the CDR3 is TGCAGTGCTAGGGAAGACGGTAATGCGCAGTTCTTC.

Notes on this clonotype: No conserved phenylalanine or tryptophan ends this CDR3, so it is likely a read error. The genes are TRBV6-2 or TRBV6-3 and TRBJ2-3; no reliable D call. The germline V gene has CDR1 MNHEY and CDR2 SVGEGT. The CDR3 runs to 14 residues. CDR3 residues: CTSSSRAKRDTQYY. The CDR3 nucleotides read TGTACCAGCAGTTCCCGGGCCAAAAGAGATACGCAGTATTAT.

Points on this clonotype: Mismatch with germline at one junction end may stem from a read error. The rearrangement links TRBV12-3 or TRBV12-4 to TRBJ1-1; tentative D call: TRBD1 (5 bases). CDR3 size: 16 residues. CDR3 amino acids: CASSLVGLGTNTVAFF. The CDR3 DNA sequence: TGTGCCAGCAGTTTGGTAGGATTAGGGACGAACACTGTAGCTTTCTTT.

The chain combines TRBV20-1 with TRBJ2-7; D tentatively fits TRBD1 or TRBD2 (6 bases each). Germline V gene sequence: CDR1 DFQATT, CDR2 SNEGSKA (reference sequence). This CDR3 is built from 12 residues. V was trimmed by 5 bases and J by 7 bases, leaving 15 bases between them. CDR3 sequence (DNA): TGCAGTGCTCGGGGGCCTGAGGTAGAGCAGTACTTC. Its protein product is CSARGPEVEQYF.

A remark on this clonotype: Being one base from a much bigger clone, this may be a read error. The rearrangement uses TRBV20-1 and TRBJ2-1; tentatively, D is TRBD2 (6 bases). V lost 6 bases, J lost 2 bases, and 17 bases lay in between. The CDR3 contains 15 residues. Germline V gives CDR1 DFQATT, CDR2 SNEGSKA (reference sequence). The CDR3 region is CSARTGTGAYNEQFF. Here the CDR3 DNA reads TGCAGTGCCAGGACCGGGACTGGCGCCTACAATGAGCAGTTCTTC.

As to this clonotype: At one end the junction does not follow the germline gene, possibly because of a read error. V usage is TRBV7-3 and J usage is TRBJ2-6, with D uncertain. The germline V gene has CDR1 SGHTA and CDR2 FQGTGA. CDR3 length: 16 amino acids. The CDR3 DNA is TGTGCAAGCAGCCACAACGGAGAGTCTGGGGCCAACGTCCTGACTTTC. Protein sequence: CASSHNGESGANVLTF. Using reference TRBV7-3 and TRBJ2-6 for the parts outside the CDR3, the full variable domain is GAGVSQTPSNKVTEKGKYVELRCDPISGHTALYWYRQSLGQGPEFLIYFQGTGAADDSGLPNDRFFAVRPEGSVSTLKIQRTERGDSAVYLCASSHNGESGANVLTFGAGSRLTVL.

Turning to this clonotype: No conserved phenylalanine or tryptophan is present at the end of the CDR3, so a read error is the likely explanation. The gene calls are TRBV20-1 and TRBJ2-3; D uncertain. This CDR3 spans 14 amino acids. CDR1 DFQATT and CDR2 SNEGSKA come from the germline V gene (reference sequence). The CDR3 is CGATPSSFTDTQYL. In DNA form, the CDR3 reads TGCGGTGCCACACCCAGCAGTTTCACAGATACGCAGTATTTG.

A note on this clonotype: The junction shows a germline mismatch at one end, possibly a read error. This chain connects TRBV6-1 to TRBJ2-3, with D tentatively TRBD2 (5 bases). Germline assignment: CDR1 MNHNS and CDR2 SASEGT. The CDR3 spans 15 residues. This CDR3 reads CASSENPRGTDPQYF. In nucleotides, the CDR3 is TGTGCCAGTAGTGAAAACCCCCGGGGAACAGATCCGCAGTATTTT.

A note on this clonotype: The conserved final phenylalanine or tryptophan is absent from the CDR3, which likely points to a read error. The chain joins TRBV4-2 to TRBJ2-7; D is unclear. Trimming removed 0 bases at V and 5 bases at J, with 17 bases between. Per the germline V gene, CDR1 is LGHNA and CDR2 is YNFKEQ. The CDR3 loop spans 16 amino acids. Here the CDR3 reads CASSQDRGFPPHEQYL. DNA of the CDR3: TGTGCCAGCAGCCAAGATAGAGGCTTCCCTCCTCACGAGCAGTACCTC.

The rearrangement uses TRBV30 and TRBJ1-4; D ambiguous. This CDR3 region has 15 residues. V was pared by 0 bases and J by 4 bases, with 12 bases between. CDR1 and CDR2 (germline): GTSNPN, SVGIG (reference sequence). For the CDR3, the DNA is TGTGCCTGGAGTGTACATGGGCGGCTTAATGAAAAACTGTTTTTT. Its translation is CAWSVHGRLNEKLFF.

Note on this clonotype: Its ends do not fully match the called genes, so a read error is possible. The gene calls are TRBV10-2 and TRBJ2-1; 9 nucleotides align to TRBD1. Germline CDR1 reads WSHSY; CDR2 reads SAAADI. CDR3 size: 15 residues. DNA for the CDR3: TGCGCCACCCGGACAGGGGAGGTATTAATGAATGAGCAGCTCTTC. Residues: CATRTGEVLMNEQLF.

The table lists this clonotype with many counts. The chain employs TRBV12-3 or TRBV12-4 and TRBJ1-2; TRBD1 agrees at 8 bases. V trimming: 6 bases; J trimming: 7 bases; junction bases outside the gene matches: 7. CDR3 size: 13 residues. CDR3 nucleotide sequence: TGTGCCAGCAGCTCCGACAGGGGAGGTGGCTACACCTTC. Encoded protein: CASSSDRGGGYTF.

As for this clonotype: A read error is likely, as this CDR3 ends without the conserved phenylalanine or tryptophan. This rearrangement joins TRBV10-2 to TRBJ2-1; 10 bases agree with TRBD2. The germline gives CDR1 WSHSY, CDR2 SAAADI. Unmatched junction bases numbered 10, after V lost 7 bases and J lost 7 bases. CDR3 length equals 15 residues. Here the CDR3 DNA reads TGCGCCAGCAACGGACTAGCGGTAGCGCTGAATGAGCAGTTCCTC. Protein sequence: CASNGLAVALNEQFL.

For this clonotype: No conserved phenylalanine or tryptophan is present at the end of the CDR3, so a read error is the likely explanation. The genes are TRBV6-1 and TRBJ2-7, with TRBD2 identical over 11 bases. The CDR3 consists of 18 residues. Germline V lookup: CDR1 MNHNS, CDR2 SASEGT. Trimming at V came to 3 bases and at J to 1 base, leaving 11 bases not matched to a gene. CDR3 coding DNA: TGTGCCAGCAGTGAGGCGGCGGGCGGACTAGCGGGTTCCTACGAGCAGTACTAC. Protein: CASSEAAGGLAGSYEQYY.

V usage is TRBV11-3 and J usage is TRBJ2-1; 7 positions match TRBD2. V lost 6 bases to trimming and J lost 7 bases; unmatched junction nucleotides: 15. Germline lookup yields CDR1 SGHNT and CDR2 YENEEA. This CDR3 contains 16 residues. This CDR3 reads CASSSLAAGPGNEQFF. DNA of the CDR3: TGTGCCAGCAGTTCCCTAGCGGCGGGGCCGGGGAATGAGCAGTTCTTC.

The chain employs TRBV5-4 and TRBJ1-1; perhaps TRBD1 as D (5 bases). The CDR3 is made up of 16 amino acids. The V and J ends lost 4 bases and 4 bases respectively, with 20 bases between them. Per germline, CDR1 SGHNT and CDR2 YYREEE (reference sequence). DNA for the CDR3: TGTGCCAGCAGCCCCGGTATAGGGGCGTTGGGCACTGAAGCTTTCTTT. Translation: CASSPGIGALGTEAFF.

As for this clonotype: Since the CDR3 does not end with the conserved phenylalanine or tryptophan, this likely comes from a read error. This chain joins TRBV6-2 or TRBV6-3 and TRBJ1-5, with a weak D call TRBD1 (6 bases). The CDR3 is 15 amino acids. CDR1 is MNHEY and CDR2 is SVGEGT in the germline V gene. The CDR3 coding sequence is TGTGTCAGCGGCCCCACCGTGCAGGGGAGTCAGCCCCAGCATTCT. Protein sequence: CVSGPTVQGSQPQHS.

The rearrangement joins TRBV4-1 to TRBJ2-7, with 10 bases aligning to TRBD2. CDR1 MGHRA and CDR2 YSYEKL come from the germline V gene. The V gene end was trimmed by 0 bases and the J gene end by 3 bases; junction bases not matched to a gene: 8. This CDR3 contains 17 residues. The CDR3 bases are TGCGCCAGCAGCCAAGATAAGTCTAGCGGGAGACACTACGAGCAGTACTTC. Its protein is CASSQDKSSGRHYEQYF.

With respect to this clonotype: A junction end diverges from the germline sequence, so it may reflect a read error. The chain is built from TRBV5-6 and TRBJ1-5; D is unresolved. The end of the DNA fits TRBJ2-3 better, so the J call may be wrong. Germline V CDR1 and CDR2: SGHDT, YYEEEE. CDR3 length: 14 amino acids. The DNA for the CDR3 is TGTACCAGCAGCTTGGGAAGTAGCAATCAGCCCCAGTATTTT. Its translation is CTSSLGSSNQPQYF.

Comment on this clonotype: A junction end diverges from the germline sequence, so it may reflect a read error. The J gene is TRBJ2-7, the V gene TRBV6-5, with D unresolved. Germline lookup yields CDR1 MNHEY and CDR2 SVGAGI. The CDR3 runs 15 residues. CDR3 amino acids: CASGNVRVTRYELYF. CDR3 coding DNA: TGTGCCAGCGGCAATGTGCGAGTCACTCGCTACGAGCTGTACTTC.

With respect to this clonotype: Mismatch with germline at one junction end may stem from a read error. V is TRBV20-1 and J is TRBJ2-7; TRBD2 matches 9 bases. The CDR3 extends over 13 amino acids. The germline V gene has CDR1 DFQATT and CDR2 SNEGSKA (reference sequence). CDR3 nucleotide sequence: TGCAATGCTAGGATAGCGGGAGCGGCCGAGCAGTACTTC. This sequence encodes CNARIAGAAEQYF.

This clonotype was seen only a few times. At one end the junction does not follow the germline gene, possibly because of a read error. CDR3 in DNA: TGTGCCAGCAGTTCACTCTGGGGGAGGGAGACTGGGGAGTTGTTTTTT. Translated, it gives CASSSLWGRETGELFF. This sequence joins TRBV12-3 or TRBV12-4 and TRBJ2-2; 7 bases are a match to TRBD2. The CDR3 extends over 16 amino acids.

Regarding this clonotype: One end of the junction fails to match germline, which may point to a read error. CDR3 sequence reads: CSARDGVASAYEQYF. The CDR3 DNA reads as TGCAGTGCTAGAGATGGGGTAGCGTCCGCCTACGAACAGTACTTC. The chain carries TRBV20-1 and TRBJ2-7; maybe TRBD2 (5 bases). The CDR3 extends over 15 amino acids. Germline-derived CDR1 and CDR2 are DFQATT and SNEGSKA (reference sequence).

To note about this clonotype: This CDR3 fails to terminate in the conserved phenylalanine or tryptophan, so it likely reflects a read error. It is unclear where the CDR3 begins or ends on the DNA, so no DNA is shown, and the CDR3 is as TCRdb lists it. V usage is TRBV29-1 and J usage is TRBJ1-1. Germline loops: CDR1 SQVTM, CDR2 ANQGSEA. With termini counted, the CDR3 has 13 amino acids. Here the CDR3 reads CSVEGSFNTETFS.

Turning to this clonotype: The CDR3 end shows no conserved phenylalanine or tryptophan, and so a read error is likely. CDR3 sequence reads: CTSSSTREETQYL. DNA for the CDR3: TGTACCAGCAGCTCAACAAGGGAAGAGACCCAGTACCTC. The rearrangement links TRBV11-2 to TRBJ2-5, with D unresolved. Germline loops: CDR1 SGHAT, CDR2 FQNNGV. The length of the CDR3 is 13 residues.